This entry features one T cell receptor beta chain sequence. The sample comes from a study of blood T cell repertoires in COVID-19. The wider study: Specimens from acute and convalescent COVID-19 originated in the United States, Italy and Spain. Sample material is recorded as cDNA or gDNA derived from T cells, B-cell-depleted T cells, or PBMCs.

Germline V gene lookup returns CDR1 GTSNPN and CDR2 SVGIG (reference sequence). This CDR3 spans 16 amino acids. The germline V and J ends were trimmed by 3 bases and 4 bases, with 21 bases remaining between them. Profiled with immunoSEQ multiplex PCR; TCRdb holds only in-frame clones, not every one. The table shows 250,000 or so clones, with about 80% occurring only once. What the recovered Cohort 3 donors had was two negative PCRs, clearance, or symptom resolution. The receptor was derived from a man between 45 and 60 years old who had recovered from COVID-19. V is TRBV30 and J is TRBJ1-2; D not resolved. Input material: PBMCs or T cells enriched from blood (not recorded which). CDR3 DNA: TGTGCCTGGAGCTCACGGACTGCGAAGTATGGCTATGGCTACACCTTC. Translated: CAWSSRTAKYGYGYTF.